What follows are 2 T cell receptor beta chains derived from one specimen sequenced in a study of T-cell memory formation after mild COVID-19 (dated by TCRdb to the early 2020s). Libraries were prepared through 5' RACE. Sequencing was carried out with an Illumina NovaSeq 6000. The public reads were quality trimmed at Q25 with fastp and then assembled into clones with MiXCR by TCRdb, keeping productive beta chains. Identical CDR3 protein sequences are pooled into one entry, listed with their most common genes and DNA. Present in this sample are approximately 450,000 distinct CDR3 sequences, about 18% of which were seen just once. The ten largest clones represent more than 9% of the sample. Sample: PBMCs or a T cell subset sorted from them (not recorded which). The receptors shown here come from an adult woman who had mild COVID-19 (a few samples of this study predate the infection). The sample titles of this study are shuffled in the database, so cell type and time point are left out; the donor was told from shared clones.

The chain is built from TRBV6-6 and TRBJ2-7; TRBD2 aligns across 7 bases. The CDR3 is 14 amino acids. Germline V gene sequence: CDR1 MNHNY, CDR2 SVGAGI (reference sequence). Trimming cost V 6 bases and J 5 bases; bases outside gene matches: 10. CDR3 residues: CASRSGTAGDEQYF. Here the CDR3 DNA reads TGTGCCAGCAGAAGCGGGACTGCAGGCGACGAGCAGTACTTC.

This clonotype was counted between two and nine times. V is TRBV7-2 and J is TRBJ1-5; 9 positions agree with TRBD1. The CDR3 extends over 15 amino acids. Germline CDR1 is SGHTA and CDR2 is FQGNSA. V gave up 5 bases and J gave up 6 bases; unmatched junction bases: 8. The CDR3 region is CASSLGQGLSQPQHF. Written as DNA, the CDR3 is TGTGCCAGCAGCCTGGGACAGGGTCTTAGTCAGCCCCAGCATTTT.